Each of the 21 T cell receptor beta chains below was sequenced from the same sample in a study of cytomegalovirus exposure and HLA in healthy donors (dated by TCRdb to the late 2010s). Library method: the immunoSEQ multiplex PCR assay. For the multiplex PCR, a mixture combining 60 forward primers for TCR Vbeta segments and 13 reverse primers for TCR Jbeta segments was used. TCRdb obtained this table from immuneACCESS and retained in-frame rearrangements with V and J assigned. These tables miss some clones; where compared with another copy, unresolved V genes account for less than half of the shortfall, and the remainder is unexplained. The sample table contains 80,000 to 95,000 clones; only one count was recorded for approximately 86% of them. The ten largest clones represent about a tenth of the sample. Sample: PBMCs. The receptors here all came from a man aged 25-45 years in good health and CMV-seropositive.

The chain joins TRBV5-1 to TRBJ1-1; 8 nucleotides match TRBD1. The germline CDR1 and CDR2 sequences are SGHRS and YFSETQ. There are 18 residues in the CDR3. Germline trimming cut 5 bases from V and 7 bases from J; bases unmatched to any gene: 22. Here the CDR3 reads CASRSTILRVQGEDEAFF. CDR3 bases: TGCGCCAGCAGATCGACTATCCTAAGGGTACAGGGGGAGGATGAAGCTTTCTTT.

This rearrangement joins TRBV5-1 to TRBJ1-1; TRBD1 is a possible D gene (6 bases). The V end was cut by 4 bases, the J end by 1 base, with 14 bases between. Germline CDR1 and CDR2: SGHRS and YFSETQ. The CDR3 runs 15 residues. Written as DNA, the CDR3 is TGCGCCAGCAGCCCGTCCACAGGGAGGAACACTGAAGCTTTCTTT. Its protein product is CASSPSTGRNTEAFF.

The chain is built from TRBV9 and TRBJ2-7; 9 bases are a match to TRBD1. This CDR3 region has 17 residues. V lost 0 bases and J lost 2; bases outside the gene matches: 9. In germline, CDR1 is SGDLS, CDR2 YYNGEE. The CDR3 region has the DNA TGTGCCAGCAGCGTAGGGGGGGGGACAGGGACTACCTACGAGCAGTACTTC. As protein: CASSVGGGTGTTYEQYF.

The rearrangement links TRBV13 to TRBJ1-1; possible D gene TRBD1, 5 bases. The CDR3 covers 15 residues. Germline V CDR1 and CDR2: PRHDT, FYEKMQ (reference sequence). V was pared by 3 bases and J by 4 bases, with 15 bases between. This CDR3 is CASSFWIVRATEAFF. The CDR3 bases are TGTGCCAGCAGCTTCTGGATCGTCAGGGCCACTGAAGCTTTCTTT.

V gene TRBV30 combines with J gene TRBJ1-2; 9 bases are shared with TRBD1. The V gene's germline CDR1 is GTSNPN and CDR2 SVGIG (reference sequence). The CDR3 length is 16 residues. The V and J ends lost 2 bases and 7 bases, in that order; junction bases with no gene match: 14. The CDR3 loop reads CAWSSPLRDRDPGYTF. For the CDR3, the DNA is TGTGCCTGGAGTTCTCCCCTTCGGGACAGGGACCCTGGCTACACCTTC.

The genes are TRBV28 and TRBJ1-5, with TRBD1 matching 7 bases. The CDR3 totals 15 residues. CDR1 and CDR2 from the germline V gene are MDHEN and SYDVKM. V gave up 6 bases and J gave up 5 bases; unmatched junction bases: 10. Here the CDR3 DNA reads TGTGCCAGCAGCCCCGAGACAGGGTTTTATCAGCCCCAGCATTTT. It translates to CASSPETGFYQPQHF.

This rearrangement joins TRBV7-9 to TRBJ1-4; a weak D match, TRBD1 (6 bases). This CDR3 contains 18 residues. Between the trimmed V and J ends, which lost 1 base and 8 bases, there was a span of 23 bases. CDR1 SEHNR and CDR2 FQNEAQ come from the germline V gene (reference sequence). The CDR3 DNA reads TGTGCCAGCAGCTTAGAGATAAATACAGGGTTCCCCGGGGAAAAACTGTTTTTT. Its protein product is CASSLEINTGFPGEKLFF.

CDR3 in DNA: TGTGCCAGCAGCGCCCCAGCTAACTATGGCTACACCTTC. Translated: CASSAPANYGYTF. The chain couples TRBV7-2 to TRBJ1-2; D is undetermined. V was pared by 5 bases and J by 0 bases, with 7 bases between. Germline V gives CDR1 SGHTA, CDR2 FQGNSA. This CDR3 has 13 amino acids.

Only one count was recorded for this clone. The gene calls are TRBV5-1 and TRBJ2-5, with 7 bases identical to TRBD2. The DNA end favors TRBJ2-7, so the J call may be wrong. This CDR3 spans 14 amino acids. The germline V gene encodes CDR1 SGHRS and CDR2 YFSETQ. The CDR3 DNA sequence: TGCGCCAGCAGCACGAGCGGGGTAACCTACGAGCAGTACTTC. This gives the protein CASSTSGVTYEQYF.

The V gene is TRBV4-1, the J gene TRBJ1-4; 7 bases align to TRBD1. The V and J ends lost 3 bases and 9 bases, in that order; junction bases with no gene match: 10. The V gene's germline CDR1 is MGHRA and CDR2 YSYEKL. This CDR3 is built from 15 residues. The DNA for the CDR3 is TGCGCCAGCAGCCAGCCCGGAGGGGGCAGGAAAAAACTGTTTTTT. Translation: CASSQPGGGRKKLFF.

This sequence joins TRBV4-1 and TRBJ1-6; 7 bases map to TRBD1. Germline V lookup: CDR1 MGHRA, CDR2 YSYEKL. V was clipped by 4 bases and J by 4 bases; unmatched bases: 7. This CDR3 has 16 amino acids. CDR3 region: CASSRGTASYNSPLHF. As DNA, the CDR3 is TGCGCCAGCAGCCGGGGGACAGCCTCATATAATTCACCCCTCCACTTT.

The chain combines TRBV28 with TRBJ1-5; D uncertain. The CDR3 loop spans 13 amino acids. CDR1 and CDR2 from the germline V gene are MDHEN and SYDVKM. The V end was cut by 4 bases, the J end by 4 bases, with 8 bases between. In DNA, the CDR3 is TGTGCCAGCAGTTGGAGTAATAATCAGCCCCAGCATTTT. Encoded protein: CASSWSNNQPQHF.

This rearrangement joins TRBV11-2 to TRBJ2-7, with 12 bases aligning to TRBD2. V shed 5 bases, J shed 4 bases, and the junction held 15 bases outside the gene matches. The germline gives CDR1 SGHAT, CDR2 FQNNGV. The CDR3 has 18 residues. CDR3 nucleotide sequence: TGTGCCAGCAGCCGACTGACTAGCGGGAGAAGTAGGGGATACGAGCAGTACTTC. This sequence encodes CASSRLTSGRSRGYEQYF.

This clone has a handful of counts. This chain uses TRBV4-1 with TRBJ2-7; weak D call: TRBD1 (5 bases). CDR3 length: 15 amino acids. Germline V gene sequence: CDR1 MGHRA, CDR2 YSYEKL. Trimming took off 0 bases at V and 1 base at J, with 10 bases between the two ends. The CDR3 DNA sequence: TGCGCCAGCAGCCAAGATAGGCAGGGATCCTACGAGCAGTACTTC. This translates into CASSQDRQGSYEQYF.

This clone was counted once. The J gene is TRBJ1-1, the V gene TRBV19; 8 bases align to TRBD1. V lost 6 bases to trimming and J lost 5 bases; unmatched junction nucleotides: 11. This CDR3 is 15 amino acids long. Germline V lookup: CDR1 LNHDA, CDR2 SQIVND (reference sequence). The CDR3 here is CASRQPGGALTEAFF. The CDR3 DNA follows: TGTGCCAGTAGACAACCAGGGGGCGCTTTGACTGAAGCTTTCTTT.

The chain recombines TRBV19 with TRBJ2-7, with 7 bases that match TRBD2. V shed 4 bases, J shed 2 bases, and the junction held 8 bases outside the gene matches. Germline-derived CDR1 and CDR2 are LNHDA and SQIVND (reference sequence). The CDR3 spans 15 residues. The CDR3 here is CASSSLVAGAYEQYF. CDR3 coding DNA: TGTGCCAGTAGTAGCCTGGTTGCGGGAGCCTACGAGCAGTACTTC. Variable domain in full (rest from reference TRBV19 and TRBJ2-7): DGGITQSPKYLFRKEGQNVTLSCEQNLNHDAMYWYRQDPGQGLRLIYYSQIVNDFQKGDIAEGYSVSREKKESFPLTVTSAQKNPTAFYLCASSSLVAGAYEQYFGPGTRLTVT.

CDR3 DNA sequence: TGTGCCAGCAGCTTGGGACTAGCGGGAATCACAGATACGCAGTATTTT. Protein: CASSLGLAGITDTQYF. The chain joins TRBV7-2 to TRBJ2-3; 13 bases fit TRBD2. V was clipped by 3 bases and J by 2 bases; unmatched bases: 2. In germline, CDR1 is SGHTA, CDR2 FQGNSA. This CDR3 has 16 residues.

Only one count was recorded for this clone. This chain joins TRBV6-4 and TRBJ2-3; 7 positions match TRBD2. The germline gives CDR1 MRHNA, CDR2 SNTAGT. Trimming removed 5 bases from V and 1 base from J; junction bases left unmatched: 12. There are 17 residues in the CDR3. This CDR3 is CASSPQTSTFRTDTQYF. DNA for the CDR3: TGTGCCAGCAGTCCCCAGACTAGCACCTTCCGCACAGATACGCAGTATTTT.

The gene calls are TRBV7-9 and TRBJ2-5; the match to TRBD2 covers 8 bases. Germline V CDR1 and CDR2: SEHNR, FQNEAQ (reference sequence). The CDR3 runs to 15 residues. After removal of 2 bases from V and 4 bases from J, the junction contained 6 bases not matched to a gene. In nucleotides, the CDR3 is TGTGCCAGCAGCTTACGAGCGGGAGTAACAGAGACCCAGTACTTC. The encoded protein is CASSLRAGVTETQYF.

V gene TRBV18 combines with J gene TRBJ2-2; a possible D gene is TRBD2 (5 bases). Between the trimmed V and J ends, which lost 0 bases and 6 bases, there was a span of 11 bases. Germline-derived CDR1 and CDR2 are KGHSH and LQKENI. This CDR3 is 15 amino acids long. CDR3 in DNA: TGTGCCAGCTCACCACCGAGGGATAGAGCCGGGGAGCTGTTTTTT. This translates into CASSPPRDRAGELFF.

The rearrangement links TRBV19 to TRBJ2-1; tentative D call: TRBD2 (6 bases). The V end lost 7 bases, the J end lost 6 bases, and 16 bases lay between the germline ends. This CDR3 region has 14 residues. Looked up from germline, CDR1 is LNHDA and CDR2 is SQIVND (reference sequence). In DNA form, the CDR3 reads TGTGCCAGTACCCGTCTAGGAGGGGCCAATGAGCAGTTCTTC. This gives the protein CASTRLGGANEQFF.